The 23 T cell receptor beta chains below were found in one sample sequenced in a study of monozygotic twins with inflammatory bowel disease. TCRdb reprocessed the 5' RACE reads and keeps a single row for each CDR3 protein, giving no DNA. This repertoire includes some 150,000 distinct CDR3 sequences. Input material: blood. These TCRs come from a human donor with ulcerative colitis or Crohn's disease, or a healthy co-twin of an affected twin (not recorded which).

The genes are TRBV3-1 and TRBJ2-3; as DNA is missing, the TRBD1 call by TCRdb cannot be tested. Germline V gives CDR1 LGHDT, CDR2 YNNKEL (reference sequence). The CDR3 contains 14 residues. The CDR3 region is CASSQAPGADTQYF.

This rearrangement joins TRBV5-1 to TRBJ2-7; the TRBD1 assignment by TCRdb is unverifiable without DNA. This CDR3 region has 14 residues. Per germline, CDR1 SGHRS and CDR2 YFSETQ. The CDR3 sequence is CASSVGQGSYEQYF.

The chain joins TRBV5-1 to TRBJ2-7; TCRdb's assignment of TRBD1 cannot be checked, as there is no DNA. Germline values: CDR1 SGHRS, CDR2 YFSETQ. The CDR3 runs 17 residues. The CDR3: CASSLRDRDHYSYEQYF.

The chain combines TRBV6-5 with TRBJ2-7; TCRdb indicates TRBD1, and absent DNA this call remains unverified. Germline V gene sequence: CDR1 MNHEY, CDR2 SVGAGI. This CDR3 contains 15 residues. CDR3 in amino acids: CASSYSGTGNYEQYF.

The rearrangement joins TRBV30 to TRBJ1-3; lacking DNA, the TRBD1 call made by TCRdb goes unchecked. The CDR3 is made up of 12 amino acids. Per the germline V gene, CDR1 is GTSNPN and CDR2 is SVGIG (reference sequence). CDR3 loop: CANGAAGNTIYF. Full variable domain (remainder filled in from reference TRBV30 and TRBJ1-3): SQTIHQWPATLVQPVGSPLSLECTVEGTSNPNLYWYRQAAGRGLQLLFYSVGIGQISSEVPQNLSASRPQDRQFILSSKKLLLSDSGFYLCANGAAGNTIYFGEGSWLTVV.

The rearrangement joins TRBV29-1 to TRBJ1-2; lacking DNA, the TRBD1 call made by TCRdb goes unchecked. CDR3 size: 15 residues. Germline CDR1 and CDR2: SQVTM and ANQGSEA. The CDR3 sequence: CSVEAQTDSLYGYTF.

This chain joins TRBV20-1 and TRBJ1-6; the TCRdb call, TRBD1, lacks DNA for checking. The CDR3 totals 14 residues. Germline V lookup: CDR1 DFQATT, CDR2 SNEGSKA (reference sequence). The CDR3 is CSASAGIDNSPLHF.

The chain joins TRBV5-8 to TRBJ1-1. This CDR3 region has 14 residues. In germline, CDR1 is SGHTS, CDR2 YDEGEE. This CDR3 reads CASSLFSRNTEAFF.

Here the CDR3 reads CASSQVWAGLHF. The chain uses TRBV4-1 and TRBJ2-7. This CDR3 has 12 amino acids. The germline CDR1 and CDR2 sequences are MGHRA and YSYEKL.

V gene TRBV2 combines with J gene TRBJ2-7; the D call of TRBD1 rests on TCRdb alone, since no DNA is present to check it. The CDR3 is 14 amino acids. CDR1 and CDR2 from the germline V gene are SNHLY and FYNNEI. This chain's CDR3 is CASKAQGASYEQYF.

This sequence joins TRBV21-1 and TRBJ2-7; absent DNA, TCRdb's TRBD1 call cannot be checked. TRBV21-1 is noted as a pseudogene. The length of the CDR3 is 14 residues. The CDR3 reads CASSNRDRVHEQYF.

This sequence joins TRBV7-3 and TRBJ2-3; TCRdb names TRBD2, which stays unverified in the absence of DNA. This CDR3 has 15 residues. Germline CDR1 SGHTA, CDR2 FQGTGA. CDR3 loop: CASSSDRAVADTQYF.

The chain has TRBV20-1 and TRBJ2-3. The CDR3 is made up of 18 amino acids. CDR1 and CDR2 (germline): DFQATT, SNEGSKA (reference sequence). The CDR3 loop reads CSARNLPFALRGQDTQYF.

The V call is TRBV5-5, the J call TRBJ1-5; TCRdb designates TRBD1, a call that cannot be tested without DNA. The CDR3 is 13 amino acids. CDR1 is SGHKS, CDR2 YYEKEE, per germline (reference sequence). The CDR3 loop reads CASSPTGVQPQHF. Full variable domain (rest looked up from reference TRBV5-5 and TRBJ1-5): DAGVTQSPTHLIKTRGQQVTLRCSPISGHKSVSWYQQVLGQGPQFIFQYYEKEERGRGNFPDRFSARQFPNYSSELNVNALLLGDSALYLCASSPTGVQPQHFGDGTRLSIL.

The chain couples TRBV12-3 or TRBV12-4 to TRBJ2-5. The CDR3 is made up of 13 amino acids. CDR3 amino acids: CASTESVVKTQYF.

This chain uses TRBV7-2 with TRBJ2-6. Germline CDR1 and CDR2: SGHTA and FQGNSA. CDR3 length: 17 residues. The CDR3 here is CASSLGILLSGANVLTF.

The genes are TRBV6-5 and TRBJ2-5. The CDR3 runs to 11 residues. Germline V CDR1 and CDR2: MNHEY, SVGAGI. The chain's CDR3 is CASRDQETQYF.

The chain links TRBV7-2 to TRBJ2-7. Germline loops: CDR1 SGHTA, CDR2 FQGNSA. This CDR3 spans 15 amino acids. The chain's CDR3 is CASSSGGTYSYEQYF. Combining the CDR3 with reference TRBV7-2 and TRBJ2-7 gives the whole variable domain GAGVSQSPSNKVTEKGKDVELRCDPISGHTALYWYRQSLGQGLEFLIYFQGNSAPDKSGLPSDRFSAERTGGSVSTLTIQRTQQEDSAVYLCASSSGGTYSYEQYFGPGTRLTVT.

The rearrangement links TRBV10-3 to TRBJ2-5; lacking DNA, the TRBD2 call made by TCRdb goes unchecked. Germline CDR1 ENHRY, CDR2 SYGVKD. There are 14 residues in the CDR3. The CDR3 loop is CATRGGTTQETQYF.

The rearrangement links TRBV15 to TRBJ1-1. This CDR3 region has 12 residues. CDR1 and CDR2 (germline): LNHNV, YYDKDF (reference sequence). CDR3 region: CATSRRTTEAFF.

The chain joins TRBV19 to TRBJ1-2; TCRdb's D call, TRBD1, is unchecked because there is no DNA. This CDR3 comprises 14 residues. Germline CDR1 and CDR2: LNHDA and SQIVND (reference sequence). The chain's CDR3 is CASSMRTGGYGYTF.

This chain links TRBV6-5 with TRBJ1-5. This CDR3 spans 15 amino acids. From germline, CDR1 is MNHEY and CDR2 SVGAGI. The CDR3 loop reads CASSYPTVSNQPQHF.

J is TRBJ1-2 and V is TRBV18; the D call of TRBD1 rests on TCRdb alone, since no DNA is present to check it. Germline V gene lookup returns CDR1 KGHSH and CDR2 LQKENI. The CDR3 runs 15 residues. This CDR3 reads CASSPGTGVNYGYTF.